The 22 T cell receptor beta chains reported below all come from one sample, sequenced in a study of PD-L1 blockade in urothelial cancer. Here immunoSEQ multiplex PCR was the method, and the copy in TCRdb shows in-frame clones only, minus some. The data hold under 55,000 clones, with under 90% observed a single time. Sequencing used PBMCs, obtained around atezolizumab (anti-PD-L1) treatment. The receptor source for this set is a man in his forties or fifties with urothelial cancer.

The chain has TRBV6-1 and TRBJ2-7; TRBD2 is a possible D gene (7 bases). V lost 10 bases to trimming and J lost 2 bases, with 18 bases between them. Germline V gene lookup returns CDR1 MNHNS and CDR2 SASEGT. The CDR3 runs 14 residues. CDR3 residues: CAITGGGLTYEQYF. DNA for the CDR3: TGTGCCATCACTGGGGGGGGGCTGACCTACGAGCAGTACTTC.

This CDR3 reads CASSLIASEAFF. The CDR3 nucleotides are TGTGCCAGCAGCCTCATAGCGTCTGAAGCTTTCTTT. The chain recombines TRBV4-2 with TRBJ1-1; no definite D call. The CDR3 is 12 amino acids. CDR1 and CDR2 from the germline V gene are LGHNA and YNFKEQ. V lost 4 bases and J lost 6, with 9 bases in between.

This clone was counted a few times. The chain links TRBV5-8 to TRBJ1-5; D is possibly TRBD1 (5 bases). This CDR3 is built from 15 residues. The germline V gene encodes CDR1 SGHTS and CDR2 YDEGEE. Trimming stripped 4 bases from V and 3 bases from J, with 14 bases between. Here the CDR3 reads CASSRGGFNNQPQHF. DNA of the CDR3: TGTGCCAGCAGCCGGGGGGGTTTTAACAATCAGCCCCAGCATTTT.

The chain has TRBV6-1 and TRBJ1-2, with D perhaps matching TRBD1 (6 bases). The V and J ends lost 11 bases and 0 bases respectively, with 19 bases between them. The CDR3 loop spans 15 amino acids. CDR1 is MNHNS and CDR2 is SASEGT in the germline V gene. The CDR3 DNA is TGTGCCGTTCTCCGGGACATCAACCCTAACTATGGCTACACCTTC. Translation gives CAVLRDINPNYGYTF.

The CDR3 spells CASSVEGGIPPYNEQFF. DNA of the CDR3: TGTGCCAGCAGCGTAGAAGGCGGGATCCCCCCCTACAATGAGCAGTTCTTC. The V call is TRBV9, the J call TRBJ2-1; D may be TRBD2 (6 bases). This CDR3 comprises 17 residues. V lost 0 bases, J lost 2 bases, and 15 bases lay in between. The V gene's germline CDR1 is SGDLS and CDR2 YYNGEE.

The genes are TRBV27 and TRBJ2-5; TRBD1 aligns across 10 bases. The CDR3 is 16 amino acids. Germline V lookup: CDR1 MNHEY, CDR2 SMNVEV (reference sequence). V shed 6 bases, J shed 4 bases, and the junction held 11 bases outside the gene matches. The DNA for the CDR3 is TGTGCCAGCAGCAAACTCCGGGACAGGGGTCTAGAGACCCAGTACTTC. Translating it yields CASSKLRDRGLETQYF.

This chain connects TRBV30 to TRBJ2-1, with 8 bases fitting TRBD2. V shed 1 base, J shed 3 bases, and the junction held 5 bases outside the gene matches. The CDR3 is 15 amino acids. Per the germline V gene, CDR1 is GTSNPN and CDR2 is SVGIG (reference sequence). The chain's CDR3 is CAWSGGSGNYNEQFF. CDR3 in DNA: TGTGCCTGGAGTGGTGGTAGCGGGAACTACAATGAGCAGTTCTTC.

The V call is TRBV12-5, the J call TRBJ1-4; TRBD1 might be the D (6 bases). Germline lookup yields CDR1 LGHNT and CDR2 FRNRAP. Trimming took off 7 bases at V and 5 bases at J, with 8 bases between the two ends. This CDR3 comprises 12 residues. This CDR3 is CASDRDNEKLFF. The CDR3 nucleotides are TGTGCTAGTGACAGGGACAATGAAAAACTGTTTTTT.

The sample holds one count of this clone. The CDR3 region has the DNA TGTGCCAGCAGCTTGCGGGACAGGGATCCGGAGGAAGCTTTCTTT. This translates into CASSLRDRDPEEAFF. This sequence joins TRBV5-8 and TRBJ1-1; TRBD1 agrees at 9 bases. Trimming removed 1 base from V and 8 bases from J; junction bases left unmatched: 9. CDR1 SGHTS and CDR2 YDEGEE come from the germline V gene. This CDR3 comprises 15 residues.

The chain has TRBV10-3 and TRBJ1-1; D remains ambiguous. The CDR3 is 12 amino acids. Germline-derived CDR1 and CDR2 are ENHRY and SYGVKD. V was cut by 3 bases and J by 5 bases, with 7 bases left in between. The CDR3 coding sequence is TGTGCCATCAGTGACAGGTTTACTGAAGCTTTCTTT. This sequence encodes CAISDRFTEAFF.

The CDR3 protein is CASSFIRQGGQPQHF. The CDR3 nucleotides read TGTGCCAGCAGTTTTATACGGCAGGGAGGTCAGCCCCAGCATTTT. The V and J genes are TRBV28 and TRBJ1-5, with D possibly matching TRBD1 (5 bases). V was shortened by 3 bases and J by 6 bases, with 15 bases between the two germline ends. CDR1 is MDHEN, CDR2 SYDVKM, per germline. This CDR3 is 15 amino acids long.

The chain uses TRBV9 and TRBJ2-1; the match to TRBD2 covers 14 bases. The V and J ends lost 4 bases and 9 bases, in that order; junction bases with no gene match: 18. The CDR3 has 19 amino acids. From germline, CDR1 is SGDLS and CDR2 YYNGEE. For the CDR3, the DNA is TGTGCCAGCAGCCGCTTCGGACAGGGAGGGACTAGCGGGAGCCTTGAGCAGTTCTTC. Its protein is CASSRFGQGGTSGSLEQFF.

The chain links TRBV15 to TRBJ1-3; possibly TRBD1 for D (5 bases). Germline V lookup: CDR1 LNHNV, CDR2 YYDKDF (reference sequence). V dropped 0 bases and J dropped 0 bases, with 12 bases sitting between them. This CDR3 contains 17 residues. CDR3 in amino acids: CATSRDHGGNSGNTIYF. In nucleotides, the CDR3 is TGTGCCACCAGCAGAGATCACGGGGGGAACTCTGGAAACACCATATATTTT.

The chain recombines TRBV5-4 with TRBJ1-4; TRBD1 matches 7 bases. The CDR3 loop spans 17 amino acids. The germline CDR1 and CDR2 sequences are SGHNT and YYREEE (reference sequence). Trimming at V came to 3 bases and at J to 2 bases, leaving 10 bases not matched to a gene. CDR3 loop: CASSSKRTGVTNEKLFF. DNA of the CDR3: TGTGCCAGCAGCTCAAAAAGAACAGGGGTGACTAATGAAAAACTGTTTTTT.

The rearrangement joins TRBV30 to TRBJ1-1, with D perhaps TRBD1 (5 bases). Germline CDR1 reads GTSNPN; CDR2 reads SVGIG (reference sequence). This CDR3 has 14 amino acids. Trimming pared 1 base from V and 4 bases from J, leaving 13 bases between. CDR3 sequence (DNA): TGTGCCTGGAGTGCGACAGCTTGGGGCACTGAAGCTTTCTTT. As protein: CAWSATAWGTEAFF. The full variable domain, with the rest looked up from reference TRBV30 and TRBJ1-1, is SQTIHQWPATLVQPVGSPLSLECTVEGTSNPNLYWYRQAAGRGLQLLFYSVGIGQISSEVPQNLSASRPQDRQFILSSKKLLLSDSGFYLCAWSATAWGTEAFFGQGTRLTVV.

The V gene is TRBV11-3, the J gene TRBJ2-2; no clear D. Germline values: CDR1 SGHNT, CDR2 YENEEA. The ends were cut back, 0 bases at V and 3 bases at J, with 11 bases in the middle. The CDR3 is 16 residues long. The chain's CDR3 is CASSLDLTPHTGELFF. The CDR3, as DNA: TGTGCCAGCAGCTTAGATCTAACCCCCCACACCGGGGAGCTGTTTTTT.

This sequence joins TRBV13 and TRBJ2-7; D is possibly TRBD2 (5 bases). CDR1 is PRHDT, CDR2 FYEKMQ, per germline (reference sequence). CDR3 length: 13 amino acids. V lost 5 bases and J lost 3, with 11 bases in between. CDR3 DNA sequence: TGTGCCAGCAGCCTGAACCGGGGCTACGAGCAGTACTTC. This translates into CASSLNRGYEQYF.

This sequence joins TRBV6-1 and TRBJ1-2, with TRBD1 matching over 7 bases. CDR1 and CDR2 (germline): MNHNS, SASEGT. Losses at the gene ends were 10 bases for V and 4 bases for J; bases not matched to a gene: 6. This CDR3 is 12 amino acids long. For the CDR3, the DNA is TGTGCCACACCGGGACAGACCTATGGCTACACCTTC. Its translation: CATPGQTYGYTF.

This chain connects TRBV9 to TRBJ2-7; 12 bases are shared with TRBD1. The length of the CDR3 is 14 residues. CDR1 and CDR2 from the germline V gene are SGDLS and YYNGEE. The ends lost 0 bases at V and 10 bases at J; junction bases unmatched: 5. CDR3 sequence reads: CASSVEGTGGSQYF. CDR3 in DNA: TGTGCCAGCAGCGTAGAGGGGACAGGGGGCTCTCAGTACTTC.

This chain connects TRBV19 to TRBJ1-2, with D maybe TRBD1 (5 bases). Looked up from germline, CDR1 is LNHDA and CDR2 is SQIVND (reference sequence). The CDR3 sequence is 16 residues long. V was cut by 6 bases and J by 0 bases, with 17 bases left in between. The DNA for the CDR3 is TGTGCCAGTAGGCCGACGACAGTGCTAGCTAACTATGGCTACACCTTC. It encodes CASRPTTVLANYGYTF.

V is TRBV4-1 and J is TRBJ2-1; 15 nucleotides match TRBD2. The V gene end was trimmed by 5 bases and the J gene end by 4 bases; junction bases not matched to a gene: 9. This CDR3 region has 18 residues. Germline V gene sequence: CDR1 MGHRA, CDR2 YSYEKL. The CDR3 DNA is TGCGCCAGCAGCTTGGGACTAGCGGGGGGAAGCGGATACAATGAGCAGTTCTTC. This sequence encodes CASSLGLAGGSGYNEQFF.

J is TRBJ2-7 and V is TRBV6-6; TRBD2 agrees at 11 bases. Trimming cost V 6 bases and J 0 bases; bases outside gene matches: 7. The CDR3 totals 16 residues. Germline assignment: CDR1 MNHNY and CDR2 SVGAGI (reference sequence). This CDR3 reads CASRTLTSGNSYEQYF. Written as DNA, the CDR3 is TGTGCCAGCAGGACCTTGACTAGCGGGAACTCCTACGAGCAGTACTTC.